The 23 T cell receptor beta chains below come from one sample, sequenced in a study of tumor-infiltrating lymphocytes in primary liver carcinoma. The blood RNA (from unsorted whole blood) was obtained, and germline DNA was also extracted. From 500 ng of total RNA, TCR beta-specific cDNA was reverse-transcribed using a constant-region primer. Slightly modified ARM-PCR served as the procedure for the TCR beta libraries. These libraries came from three rounds of nested multiplex PCR. TRBV1-TRBV30 forward primers paired with a C-beta reverse primer were used in the first two PCR rounds, which ran around 10 cycles each. TCRdb passed the multiplex PCR reads through MiXCR, listing each CDR3 protein once. The data show approximately 340,000 distinct CDR3 sequences, approximately 65% seen once. Sequenced material: peripheral blood. These receptors originate from a man aged 35-49 years with primary liver carcinoma and hepatitis B virus infection.

This chain links TRBV5-1 with TRBJ2-7, with TRBD2 identical over 7 bases. Trimming removed 0 bases from V and 6 bases from J; junction bases left unmatched: 6. CDR1 and CDR2 (germline): SGHRS, YFSETQ. The CDR3 length is 14 residues. The CDR3 DNA reads TGCGCCAGCAGCTTGGATTCCGGGAGGCCCGAGCAGTACTTC. Translated: CASSLDSGRPEQYF.

This chain uses TRBV24-1 with TRBJ1-5; maybe TRBD1 (6 bases). Germline CDR1 KGHDR, CDR2 SFDVKD. The length of the CDR3 is 18 residues. Trimming removed 2 bases at V and 2 bases at J, with 18 bases between. CDR3 sequence: CATSDSQGMILGNQPQHF. The CDR3 region has the DNA TGTGCCACCAGTGATTCCCAGGGGATGATCCTAGGCAATCAGCCCCAGCATTTT.

The sample holds one count of this clonotype. A read error may account for a junction end that differs from germline. The chain joins TRBV11-2 to TRBJ2-5; tentative D call: TRBD2 (6 bases). There are 13 residues in the CDR3. The V gene's germline CDR1 is SGHAT and CDR2 FQNNGV. As DNA, the CDR3 is TGTGCCAGCAGCACGGGAGTTCAAGAGGCCCAGTACTTC. This encodes CASSTGVQEAQYF.

This clonotype was seen many times. This chain connects TRBV29-1 to TRBJ1-2, with D possibly matching TRBD1 (5 bases). V lost 7 bases to trimming and J lost 7 bases, with 16 bases between them. Germline loops: CDR1 SQVTM, CDR2 ANQGSEA. This CDR3 is built from 12 residues. CDR3 protein: CSGAAGHGGYTF. CDR3 DNA: TGCAGCGGGGCGGCAGGGCACGGTGGCTACACCTTC.

Worth noting for this clonotype: Being one base from a much bigger clone, this may be a read error. This rearrangement joins TRBV4-3 to TRBJ1-1; D is perhaps TRBD1 (5 bases). Germline CDR1 LGHNA, CDR2 YSLEER. V was shortened by 1 base and J by 7 bases, with 19 bases between the two germline ends. The CDR3 runs 16 residues. The CDR3 DNA follows: TGCGCCAGCAGCCAAGTCCCGACCAGGGAGCGGATTGAAGCTTTCTTT. Encoded protein: CASSQVPTRERIEAFF.

V and J are TRBV9 and TRBJ2-2, with 7 bases fitting TRBD2. This CDR3 spans 17 amino acids. The V gene end was trimmed by 3 bases and the J gene end by 2 bases; junction bases not matched to a gene: 10. CDR1 is SGDLS and CDR2 is YYNGEE in the germline V gene. The CDR3 coding sequence is TGTGCCAGCAGCGACCCGATGAGGGAGGGTAACACCGGGGAGCTGTTTTTT. Translation: CASSDPMREGNTGELFF.

In this sample, this clonotype turned up many times. The rearrangement uses TRBV28 and TRBJ2-1, with 10 bases lining up with TRBD2. The CDR3 consists of 14 residues. V dropped 6 bases and J dropped 8; count of bases not matched to a gene: 7. The germline CDR1 and CDR2 sequences are MDHEN and SYDVKM. CDR3 in DNA: TGTGCCAGCAGCCCTAGCGGGGGAGGGCATGAGCAGTTCTTC. Protein: CASSPSGGGHEQFF.

This clonotype turned up a few times. The gene calls are TRBV6-5 and TRBJ2-1; TRBD2 agrees at 9 bases. In germline, CDR1 is MNHEY, CDR2 SVGAGI. J lost 0 bases, V lost 0 bases, and 12 bases had no gene match. The CDR3 length is 20 residues. The DNA for the CDR3 is TGTGCCAGCAGTTACTCAGGGGCGCTAGCGGGGTTCAGCTCCTACAATGAGCAGTTCTTC. Translating gives CASSYSGALAGFSSYNEQFF.

Regarding this clonotype: Possible read error: a much larger clone is one base away. This chain connects TRBV4-1 to TRBJ2-7; 9 bases fit TRBD1. V was pared by 5 bases and J by 5 bases, with 4 bases of the junction left unmatched. This CDR3 has 13 residues. Germline-derived CDR1 and CDR2 are MGHRA and YSYEKL. In DNA, the CDR3 is TGCGCCAGCAGCATTCGGGACAGGGACGAGCAGTACTTC. It specifies CASSIRDRDEQYF.

At least ten counts were recorded for this clonotype. The rearrangement links TRBV6-2 or TRBV6-3 to TRBJ2-1; D remains ambiguous. Germline lookup yields CDR1 MNHEY and CDR2 SVGEGT. The CDR3 contains 15 residues. V dropped 6 bases and J dropped 4 bases, with 16 bases sitting between them. CDR3 sequence reads: CASSKRPFSYNEQFF. The CDR3 nucleotides read TGTGCCAGCAGCAAGAGACCCTTCTCTTACAATGAGCAGTTCTTC.

This clonotype was seen a handful of times. The V and J genes are TRBV5-4 and TRBJ2-7; TRBD2 aligns across 9 bases. Germline V lookup: CDR1 SGHNT, CDR2 YYREEE (reference sequence). The V segment lost 4 bases and the J segment 2 bases; nucleotides outside the gene matches: 10. The CDR3 spans 16 residues. The CDR3 reads CASSGTSGGIPYEQYF. The CDR3 DNA sequence: TGTGCCAGCAGCGGGACGAGCGGGGGGATTCCCTACGAGCAGTACTTC.

With regard to this clonotype: At one of its ends the junction is not consistent with the germline gene, which may arise from a read error. V is TRBV11-2 and J is TRBJ2-1, with D hard to call. Germline lookup yields CDR1 SGHAT and CDR2 FQNNGV. This CDR3 region has 13 residues. CDR3: CASSYWAYNGQFF. As DNA, the CDR3 is TGTGCCAGCAGCTACTGGGCTTACAATGGGCAGTTCTTC.

In its sample, this clonotype was seen a few times. The chain carries TRBV5-6 and TRBJ2-5; D is ambiguous. The germline V and J ends were trimmed by 3 bases and 1 base, with 10 bases remaining between them. The CDR3 loop spans 14 amino acids. CDR1 is SGHDT, CDR2 YYEEEE, per germline. In nucleotides, the CDR3 is TGTGCCAGCAGCTCGGACGGTGCCCAAGAGACCCAGTACTTC. This sequence encodes CASSSDGAQETQYF.

The sample holds a few counts of this clonotype. This chain connects TRBV6-2 or TRBV6-3 to TRBJ2-3; 8 bases match TRBD2. Germline-derived CDR1 and CDR2 are MNHEY and SVGEGT. With V trimmed by 6 bases and J by 0 bases, 8 bases remained unmatched. The CDR3 length is 16 residues. For the CDR3, the DNA is TGTGCCAGCAGCTCCCCTTCTAGCGGGAGCACAGATACGCAGTATTTT. This gives the protein CASSSPSSGSTDTQYF.

This clonotype was seen a handful of times. The CDR3: CASSALAGSSYEQYF. The CDR3 coding sequence is TGTGCCAGCAGTGCACTAGCGGGAAGCTCCTACGAGCAGTACTTC. This sequence joins TRBV6-1 and TRBJ2-7; TRBD2 matches at 10 bases. The germline gives CDR1 MNHNS, CDR2 SASEGT. The CDR3 runs to 15 residues. The J segment lost 0 bases and the V segment lost 4 bases, leaving 3 bases of the junction unmatched.

The chain carries TRBV6-2 or TRBV6-3 and TRBJ2-7, with D possibly matching TRBD2 (6 bases). V lost 8 bases, J lost 0 bases, and 23 bases lay in between. Germline V gene sequence: CDR1 MNHEY, CDR2 SVGEGT. The CDR3 has 17 residues. In DNA, the CDR3 is TGTGCCAGCGGGCTATTTGGTACCTGGAGGGGCTCCTACGAGCAGTACTTC. Its translation: CASGLFGTWRGSYEQYF.

The chain combines TRBV11-2 with TRBJ2-7; 7 nucleotides line up with TRBD2. The germline V gene has CDR1 SGHAT and CDR2 FQNNGV. CDR3 length: 16 residues. With V trimmed by 5 bases and J by 7 bases, 17 bases remained unmatched. The CDR3 DNA is TGTGCCAGCAGCCCATCGCCCGGGGCGGGGGTAAGGGAGCAGTACTTC. It codes for CASSPSPGAGVREQYF.

This clonotype was counted many times. The chain links TRBV28 to TRBJ1-1, with 7 bases aligning to TRBD1. Per germline, CDR1 MDHEN and CDR2 SYDVKM. CDR3 length: 15 residues. V gave up 5 bases and J gave up 5 bases; unmatched junction bases: 11. Here the CDR3 reads CASSARRGQFTEAFF. CDR3 sequence (DNA): TGTGCCAGCAGTGCCCGGAGGGGGCAGTTTACTGAAGCTTTCTTT.

Points on this clonotype: One junction end does not reproduce the germline sequence, and a read error may be involved. The V and J genes are TRBV5-1 and TRBJ1-4; 10 bases are a match to TRBD1. Germline V CDR1 and CDR2: SGHRS, YFSETQ. This CDR3 region has 15 residues. In nucleotides, the CDR3 is TGCGCCGGCAGCTTGGATGGGACAGGGGACGAAAAACTGTTTTTT. Residues: CAGSLDGTGDEKLFF.

CDR3 nucleotides: TGTGCCAGCACCCGAATCGTCGGGGGTGAGGAGACCCAGTACTTC. Its translation is CASTRIVGGEETQYF. This chain joins TRBV6-2 or TRBV6-3 and TRBJ2-5; D is perhaps TRBD2 (6 bases). Trimming cost V 7 bases and J 5 bases, with 20 bases left between them. This CDR3 comprises 15 residues. CDR1 and CDR2 (germline): MNHEY, SVGEGT.

The CDR3 sequence is CASSSPGLAGPGANVLTF. Here the CDR3 DNA reads TGTGCCAGCAGCTCCCCGGGACTAGCGGGACCTGGGGCCAACGTCCTGACTTTC. The V call is TRBV5-4, the J call TRBJ2-6; 13 bases line up with TRBD2. The CDR3 has 18 residues. V lost 3 bases, J lost 2 bases, and 5 bases stayed unmatched. Germline CDR1 is SGHNT and CDR2 is YYREEE (reference sequence).

This chain uses TRBV5-1 with TRBJ2-6; D is unclear. The CDR3 has 16 residues. Germline V lookup: CDR1 SGHRS, CDR2 YFSETQ. Trimming stripped 6 bases from V and 0 bases from J, with 13 bases between. CDR3 DNA: TGCGCCAGCACCCATAGACGGAACTCTGGGGCCAACGTCCTGACTTTC. Protein: CASTHRRNSGANVLTF. The variable domain in full, with the rest retrieved from reference TRBV5-1 and TRBJ2-6, is KAGVTQTPRYLIKTRGQQVTLSCSPISGHRSVSWYQQTPGQGLQFLFEYFSETQRNKGNFPGRFSGRQFSNSRSEMNVSTLELGDSALYLCASTHRRNSGANVLTFGAGSRLTVL.

This clonotype was found a few times. The rearrangement links TRBV29-1 to TRBJ1-5; 7 bases are shared with TRBD1. Per germline, CDR1 SQVTM and CDR2 ANQGSEA. CDR3 size: 14 residues. The CDR3 sequence is CSVVGTDINQPQHF. The CDR3 region has the DNA TGCAGTGTAGTCGGGACAGACATCAATCAGCCCCAGCATTTT.